The rows below give T cell receptor beta chains drawn from one sample of a study of shared clonotypes between healthy human individuals. TCRdb's copy holds only in-frame clones and misses some; the assay was immunoSEQ multiplex PCR. The sample has 2,500,000 or so clones, around 90% seen once. Sample: naive CD4+ T cells from PBMCs. These receptors came from a young man in good health. Some clones in this sample may be carry-over from other donors' samples. The conserved cysteine and the conserved F or W are not part of the CDR3 here. The order of the fields is J gene, D gene, V gene, CDR3 protein. A D gene is named only where the DNA matches it firmly.

j_call: TRBJ2-3
d_call: TRBD1
v_call: TRBV5-4
cdr3_aa: ASSPYPGTGSTDTQY

j_call: TRBJ2-1
d_call: NA
v_call: TRBV2
cdr3_aa: ASSGGRSGLGFGEQF

j_call: TRBJ2-7
d_call: NA
v_call: TRBV21-1
cdr3_aa: ASSKVLGYEQY

j_call: TRBJ2-6
d_call: NA
v_call: TRBV6-6
cdr3_aa: ASHVGGKSGANVLT

j_call: TRBJ1-1
d_call: NA
v_call: TRBV5-4
cdr3_aa: ASKPGQSLMNTEAF

j_call: TRBJ2-7
d_call: NA
v_call: TRBV19
cdr3_aa: ASSIVRGAPYEQY

j_call: TRBJ2-7
d_call: TRBD2
v_call: TRBV29-1
cdr3_aa: SGSGRGEQY

j_call: TRBJ1-1
d_call: TRBD1
v_call: TRBV5-1
cdr3_aa: ASSETGGPQGSPEAF

j_call: TRBJ2-3
d_call: TRBD2
v_call: TRBV7-2
cdr3_aa: ASSLTSGSTDTQY

j_call: TRBJ2-1
d_call: TRBD2
v_call: TRBV5-1
cdr3_aa: ASTSSGTSSYNEQF

j_call: TRBJ2-5
d_call: NA
v_call: TRBV5-4
cdr3_aa: ASSLVGDQETQY

j_call: TRBJ1-3
d_call: TRBD1
v_call: TRBV18
cdr3_aa: ASSPGTAVSGNTIY

j_call: TRBJ2-3
d_call: NA
v_call: TRBV6-5
cdr3_aa: ATHERDTQY

j_call: TRBJ1-6
d_call: NA
v_call: TRBV30
cdr3_aa: AWSVGQVASPLH

j_call: TRBJ2-5
d_call: NA
v_call: TRBV18
cdr3_aa: ASSHPGQYEETQY

j_call: TRBJ2-1
d_call: TRBD2
v_call: TRBV5-1
cdr3_aa: ASSLGVSGRSF

j_call: TRBJ1-2
d_call: NA
v_call: TRBV29-1
cdr3_aa: SVGRGFGYT

j_call: TRBJ2-3
d_call: NA
v_call: TRBV6-4
cdr3_aa: ASSDSGFSTDTQY

j_call: TRBJ2-5
d_call: TRBD1
v_call: TRBV7-2
cdr3_aa: ASSRPGTGEETQY

j_call: TRBJ2-7
d_call: TRBD2
v_call: TRBV5-1
cdr3_aa: ASSLDASGTYEQY

j_call: TRBJ2-2
d_call: NA
v_call: TRBV7-3
cdr3_aa: ASSLEVRGGHGVTGELF

j_call: TRBJ2-2
d_call: NA
v_call: TRBV7-2
cdr3_aa: ASSLIPARGELF

j_call: TRBJ2-7
d_call: TRBD1
v_call: TRBV27
cdr3_aa: ASRRQGIDEQY

j_call: TRBJ2-5
d_call: TRBD1
v_call: TRBV11-2
cdr3_aa: ASSLGTGRSYGTQY

j_call: TRBJ2-3
d_call: NA
v_call: TRBV5-4
cdr3_aa: ASSPGGTDTQY

j_call: TRBJ2-7
d_call: TRBD1
v_call: TRBV27
cdr3_aa: ASSLRSIGGASYEQY

j_call: TRBJ2-5
d_call: NA
v_call: TRBV27
cdr3_aa: ASSRLPGGGGETQY

j_call: TRBJ2-3
d_call: TRBD2
v_call: TRBV25-1
cdr3_aa: ASVAGVSTDTQY

j_call: NA
d_call: NA
v_call: TRBV5-6
cdr3_aa: ASSFVGGRYEQY

j_call: TRBJ2-2
d_call: TRBD2
v_call: TRBV5-1
cdr3_aa: ASSFGLAGGATGELF

j_call: TRBJ2-7
d_call: NA
v_call: TRBV7-3
cdr3_aa: ASSLMDGLSYEQY

j_call: TRBJ2-7
d_call: NA
v_call: TRBV10-3
cdr3_aa: AISDARASSNYEQY

j_call: TRBJ2-7
d_call: NA
v_call: TRBV18
cdr3_aa: ASSPPPGPGRQY

j_call: TRBJ2-2
d_call: NA
v_call: TRBV10-3
cdr3_aa: AINVGSNTGELF

j_call: TRBJ2-7
d_call: TRBD1
v_call: TRBV10-2
cdr3_aa: ASKGTGGVSDEQY

j_call: TRBJ2-2
d_call: NA
v_call: TRBV5-4
cdr3_aa: ASSPGGQGANTGELF

j_call: TRBJ2-4
d_call: TRBD2
v_call: TRBV2
cdr3_aa: ASRREALAKNIQY

j_call: TRBJ2-7
d_call: NA
v_call: TRBV19
cdr3_aa: ASSIGGSYEQY

j_call: TRBJ2-2
d_call: TRBD2
v_call: TRBV9
cdr3_aa: ASSVSGLAGNTGELF

j_call: TRBJ1-3
d_call: TRBD1
v_call: TRBV28
cdr3_aa: ASSLSDRLNTIY

j_call: TRBJ1-4
d_call: NA
v_call: TRBV6-1
cdr3_aa: ASRGPGNEKLF

j_call: TRBJ2-3
d_call: TRBD1
v_call: TRBV5-1
cdr3_aa: ASSEGAGTGLLDTQY

j_call: TRBJ2-2
d_call: NA
v_call: TRBV27
cdr3_aa: ASSLTVRTGELF

j_call: TRBJ2-1
d_call: TRBD2
v_call: TRBV27
cdr3_aa: ASSPSGRAYNEQF

j_call: TRBJ2-7
d_call: NA
v_call: TRBV5-4
cdr3_aa: ASSFVGSNYEQY

j_call: TRBJ2-7
d_call: TRBD1
v_call: TRBV5-6
cdr3_aa: ASSPGDRSYEQY

j_call: NA
d_call: NA
v_call: TRBV30
cdr3_aa: AWSAGSGPYEQY

j_call: TRBJ2-2
d_call: NA
v_call: TRBV7-9
cdr3_aa: ASSPLPSGELF

j_call: TRBJ2-7
d_call: TRBD1
v_call: TRBV5-1
cdr3_aa: ASSLGTGSGEQY

j_call: TRBJ2-7
d_call: NA
v_call: TRBV11-3
cdr3_aa: ASSSGSSAPYEQY

j_call: TRBJ2-7
d_call: NA
v_call: TRBV6-5
cdr3_aa: ASSSAGTEAYEQY

j_call: TRBJ1-5
d_call: TRBD1
v_call: TRBV28
cdr3_aa: ASSLTGQGNQPQH

j_call: TRBJ1-3
d_call: NA
v_call: TRBV9
cdr3_aa: ASSARSGNTIY

j_call: TRBJ1-1
d_call: NA
v_call: TRBV6-5
cdr3_aa: ASSYKARTFNTEAF

j_call: TRBJ1-5
d_call: TRBD1
v_call: TRBV2
cdr3_aa: ASSGAVDRGNQPQH

j_call: TRBJ1-4
d_call: TRBD1
v_call: TRBV18
cdr3_aa: ASSPGQGYEKLF